The entry below describes one T cell receptor beta chain. This sample was taken from a study of cytomegalovirus exposure and HLA in healthy donors. The repertoire was sequenced with immunoSEQ multiplex PCR; TCRdb's copy has only in-frame clones and lacks some. The sample consists of 100,000 to 150,000 clones, 85% to 90% of them appearing once. The sequence was collected from a man aged 25 to 40 in good health and CMV-seronegative. The sample taken for sequencing was PBMCs.

DNA of the CDR3: TGCGCCAGCAGCACGGGACTAGCGACTTGGGAGACCCAGTACTTC. This gives the protein CASSTGLATWETQYF. The chain couples TRBV5-1 to TRBJ2-5, with 10 bases matching TRBD2. CDR3 length: 15 amino acids. The germline V gene encodes CDR1 SGHRS and CDR2 YFSETQ. J gave up 5 bases and V 4 bases, and 8 bases lay outside the gene matches.